This T cell receptor (beta chain) emerged from a study of cytomegalovirus exposure and HLA in healthy donors. The study, taken as a whole, reports: Cytomegalovirus-associated status was assigned to approximately 160 TCR beta chains. Rare TCR sequences dominated, though some public TCRs recurred in many donors. Subsequent analysis showed first-cohort TCR clusters tending to co-occur in about 110 validation repertoires. In vitro, three CMV-associated chains proved specific for CMV antigens.

Assay used: immunoSEQ multiplex PCR; TCRdb lists only in-frame clones, some missing. This table holds 95,000 to 150,000 clones, roughly 95% found once. This CDR3 is built from 16 residues. CDR1 is SGHTA and CDR2 is FQGTGA in the germline V gene. Trimming at V came to 5 bases and at J to 1 base, leaving 5 bases not matched to a gene. Note on this clone: What it binds is unknown.

The sequence was collected from a man aged 18 to 29 in good health and CMV-seronegative. The sample consisted of PBMCs. The chain has TRBV7-3 and TRBJ2-2, with TRBD1 matching over 9 bases. CDR3 coding DNA: TGTGCCAGCAGCGCTGGGGGACAGGGGAACACCGGGGAGCTGTTTTTT. Translated: CASSAGGQGNTGELFF.